This T cell receptor (beta chain) appears in the sequencing data of a study of shared clonotypes between healthy human individuals. Study-level points and caveats: About 5% of naive CD4 clonotypes were shared across a few donors.

Only in-frame clones appear in the TCRdb table, and some are missing; sequencing was by immunoSEQ multiplex PCR. The repertoire holds approximately 1,000,000 clones, with 75% to 85% as singletons. CDR1 is SNHLY and CDR2 is FYNNEI in the germline V gene. The CDR3 covers 14 residues. V lost 5 bases, J lost 4 bases, and 4 bases stayed unmatched. As concerns this clone: Its antigen remains unknown.

The sample comprised memory CD4+ T cells from PBMCs. The subset here: CD45RA-negative fraction. The chain is built from TRBV2 and TRBJ2-7; 11 bases map to TRBD2. This sequence was found in a man aged 18 to 29 in good health. Some clones in this sample may be carry-over from other donors' samples. CDR3 amino acids: CASSRLAGLYEQYF. The CDR3 nucleotides are TGTGCCAGCAGTCGACTAGCGGGGTTATACGAGCAGTACTTC.